These 10 T cell receptor beta chains were sequenced from one sample in a study of blood T cell repertoires in COVID-19. Sequenced by immunoSEQ multiplex PCR; TCRdb stores in-frame clones only, minus some. The sample carries under 45,000 clones, 87% recorded once. What was sequenced was peripheral blood. These receptors all come from an elderly man with active COVID-19.

The chain is built from TRBV4-3 and TRBJ2-1; 8 bases map to TRBD1. Looked up from germline, CDR1 is LGHNA and CDR2 is YSLEER. The CDR3 consists of 15 residues. V gave up 1 base and J gave up 4 bases; unmatched junction bases: 3. CDR3 loop: CASSQVRQGYNEQFF. The DNA of the CDR3 is TGCGCCAGCAGCCAAGTTAGACAGGGGTACAATGAGCAGTTCTTC.

The V call is TRBV6-5, the J call TRBJ2-5, with TRBD1 matching 7 bases. V was clipped by 4 bases and J by 3 bases; unmatched bases: 5. The CDR3 has 14 amino acids. Germline lookup yields CDR1 MNHEY and CDR2 SVGAGI. The DNA of the CDR3 is TGTGCCAGCAGTTTACAGGGGTTCGAAGAGACCCAGTACTTC. Translation: CASSLQGFEETQYF.

The chain joins TRBV27 to TRBJ2-2; tentatively, D is TRBD1 (5 bases). V lost 8 bases and J 5 bases, leaving 18 bases between the germline ends. The CDR3 sequence is 15 residues long. CDR1 MNHEY and CDR2 SMNVEV come from the germline V gene (reference sequence). In nucleotides, the CDR3 is TGTGCCAGCGCGCGATTGGGGCGGCGGACCGGGGAGCTGTTTTTT. Amino acids: CASARLGRRTGELFF.

This chain's CDR3 is CASSDPGQINTEAFF. CDR3 coding DNA: TGTGCCAGCAGTGATCCGGGACAAATCAACACTGAAGCTTTCTTT. This chain joins TRBV6-1 and TRBJ1-1; perhaps TRBD1 as D (6 bases). Trimming removed 3 bases from V and 2 bases from J, with 13 bases in between. The CDR3 has 15 residues. The germline V gene has CDR1 MNHNS and CDR2 SASEGT.

The V and J genes are TRBV6-6 and TRBJ2-7, with 8 bases identical to TRBD1. CDR1 is MNHNY, CDR2 SVGAGI, per germline (reference sequence). V shed 7 bases and J 4 bases; nucleotides not matched to a gene: 15. The CDR3 runs 16 residues. CDR3 bases: TGTGCCAGCACCTACCCGGGGGCAGGGGGCAGGTACGAGCAGTACTTC. Its translation is CASTYPGAGGRYEQYF.

The rearrangement joins TRBV6-1 to TRBJ2-6; 9 nucleotides align to TRBD1. With 4 bases clipped from V and 2 bases from J, the junction kept 3 bases outside the gene matches. The CDR3 sequence is 16 residues long. In germline, CDR1 is MNHNS, CDR2 SASEGT. The CDR3, as DNA: TGTGCCAGCAGTGTACAGGGGGCTGCTGGGGCCAACGTCCTGACTTTC. It codes for CASSVQGAAGANVLTF.

V usage is TRBV2 and J usage is TRBJ2-1; 10 nucleotides align to TRBD1. The CDR3 length is 15 residues. Germline V CDR1 and CDR2: SNHLY, FYNNEI. Trimming at V came to 0 bases and at J to 9 bases, leaving 5 bases not matched to a gene. As DNA, the CDR3 is TGTGCCAGCAGTGAAGCGCTTGGACAGGGGGGTGAGCAGTTCTTC. Translation gives CASSEALGQGGEQFF.

This rearrangement joins TRBV7-9 to TRBJ2-6; TRBD1 agrees at 7 bases. Germline CDR1 and CDR2: SEHNR and FQNEAQ (reference sequence). This CDR3 region has 16 residues. The ends lost 1 base at V and 4 bases at J; junction bases unmatched: 4. The CDR3 protein is CASSLGQGSGANVLTF. CDR3 coding DNA: TGTGCCAGCAGCTTAGGACAGGGCTCGGGGGCCAACGTCCTGACTTTC.

The rearrangement joins TRBV7-2 to TRBJ2-5; 7 nucleotides align to TRBD1. V lost 0 bases to trimming and J lost 5 bases; unmatched junction nucleotides: 3. Germline V CDR1 and CDR2: SGHTA, FQGNSA. This CDR3 region has 14 residues. CDR3 loop: CASSLAGGGETQYF. The CDR3 bases are TGTGCCAGCAGCTTAGCAGGGGGCGGTGAGACCCAGTACTTC.

This chain joins TRBV5-6 and TRBJ2-2; 7 bases are shared with TRBD2. Germline V gene lookup returns CDR1 SGHDT and CDR2 YYEEEE. The CDR3 spans 16 residues. The J segment lost 4 bases and the V segment lost 2 bases, leaving 8 bases of the junction unmatched. The CDR3 sequence: CASSFGGRGSTGELFF. Written as DNA, the CDR3 is TGTGCCAGCAGCTTCGGCGGGAGAGGTAGCACCGGGGAGCTGTTTTTT.